Given below is one T cell receptor (beta chain) in context. Its antigen is as yet unknown. With 60 Vbeta and 13 Jbeta primers, the PCR was carried out. Profiled with immunoSEQ multiplex PCR; TCRdb holds only in-frame clones, not every one. The profile shows some 150,000 clones, roughly 78% of them singletons. The sample comes from a study of cytomegalovirus exposure and HLA in healthy donors. Findings and limits, study-wide: The authors judged a highly shared variant cluster likely a sequencing artifact.

Germline trimming cut 2 bases from V and 5 bases from J; bases unmatched to any gene: 10. The germline V gene has CDR1 SGDLS and CDR2 YYNGEE. The length of the CDR3 is 17 residues. The J gene is TRBJ2-2, the V gene TRBV9; 9 bases are shared with TRBD2. The sample was PBMCs. The source of this sequence is a man in his forties or fifties in good health and CMV-seropositive. This CDR3 reads CASSVANSGSSTGELFF. Here the CDR3 DNA reads TGTGCCAGCAGCGTCGCTAATAGCGGGAGTAGTACCGGGGAGCTGTTTTTT. Full variable domain (missing parts from reference TRBV9 and TRBJ2-2): DSGVTQTPKHLITATGQRVTLRCSPRSGDLSVYWYQQSLDQGLQFLIQYYNGEERAKGNILERFSAQQFPDLHSELNLSSLELGDSALYFCASSVANSGSSTGELFFGEGSRLTVL.